This T cell receptor beta chain was profiled in a study of cytomegalovirus exposure and HLA in healthy donors. As for the study in general: There were 300 to 400 genotyped donors. Of these, about 81% fell in the genetic ancestry cluster associated with self-reported Caucasian donors.

Among the donors, all were healthy bone marrow donors. V was cut by 4 bases and J by 0 bases, with 10 bases left in between. CDR3 length: 13 amino acids. The germline V gene has CDR1 SQVTM and CDR2 ANQGSEA. Points on this clone: The antigen is undetermined.

The PCR contained 60 Vbeta and 13 Jbeta primers. Clones were read by immunoSEQ multiplex PCR, and TCRdb kept only the in-frame ones, dropping some. The sample has 150,000 or so clones; 70% are singletons. Findings and limits, study-wide: Later analysis identified a missense DCLRE1C variant that was linked to TCR beta V- and J-gene trimming. A list of about 160 TCR beta chains associated with cytomegalovirus was given.

The chain couples TRBV29-1 to TRBJ2-7; D may be TRBD1 (6 bases). The origin of this receptor is a man aged 18 to 30 in good health and CMV-seropositive. What was sequenced was PBMCs. The CDR3 DNA reads as TGCAGCGTTGTGATGACAGGCTCCTACGAGCAGTACGTC. Residues: CSVVMTGSYEQYV.